This T cell receptor (beta chain) was recovered during a study of OX40 agonist ivuxolimab in advanced cancers. Per germline, CDR1 PRHDT and CDR2 FYEKMQ (reference sequence). Germline trimming cut 3 bases from V and 1 base from J; bases unmatched to any gene: 3. The CDR3 sequence is 15 residues long. Generated by immunoSEQ multiplex PCR, the TCRdb table keeps only in-frame clones and is missing some. The repertoire holds roughly 92,000 clones, with about 92% as singletons. The clonotype comes from an adult with an advanced solid tumor such as melanoma, head and neck, liver or kidney cancer. This sample comprised CD4+ or CD8+ T cells sorted from blood, obtained in a trial of the OX40 agonist ivuxolimab. The chain joins TRBV13 to TRBJ2-7, with TRBD1 matching 10 bases. The CDR3 protein is CASSFRDRGSYEQYF. CDR3 in DNA: TGTGCCAGCAGCTTCCGGGACAGGGGATCCTACGAGCAGTACTTC.